This TCR beta chain stems from a study of OX40 agonist ivuxolimab in advanced cancers. Germline-derived CDR1 and CDR2 are LGHNA and YSLEER. V lost 0 bases and J lost 10, with 15 bases in between. This CDR3 comprises 14 residues. Data came from immunoSEQ multiplex PCR; TCRdb stores just in-frame clones and leaves some out. The data show about 120,000 clones, 80% to 90% seen once. This chain connects TRBV4-3 to TRBJ1-2; D may be TRBD1 (6 bases). The sequence was collected from an adult with an advanced solid tumor such as melanoma, head and neck, liver or kidney cancer. Source: CD4+ or CD8+ T cells sorted from blood, taken in a trial of the OX40 agonist ivuxolimab. CDR3 nucleotide sequence: TGCGCCAGCAGCCAAGACTTTGGGCAGGGGACCTACACCTTC. Its protein product is CASSQDFGQGTYTF.